This T cell receptor (beta chain) is from a study of long-term antiretroviral therapy in people with HIV. As concerns this clone: Its antigen is still unknown.

immunoSEQ v3.0 was run at survey level. The method was immunoSEQ multiplex PCR; TCRdb's version includes in-frame clones alone and lacks a portion of them. This repertoire shows roughly 36,000 clones, about 85% found once; its top ten account for about 4.8%. Study-wide findings and caveats: Clones with expansion before ART led the repertoire at all time points.

Specimens retained about 0.95-11 million cryopreserved PBMC preceding DNA extraction. Germline CDR1 reads GTSNPN; CDR2 reads SVGIG (reference sequence). With 0 bases removed from V and 8 bases from J, the gap between germline ends came to 7 bases. The CDR3 consists of 11 residues. This chain uses TRBV30 with TRBJ1-2; a weak D match, TRBD1 (5 bases). The sample here was unsorted PBMCs, taken 2.7 to 2.9 years before starting antiretroviral therapy. This clonotype was obtained from a woman aged 25 to 39 with HIV. This CDR3 is CAWSVQEGYTF. The CDR3 region has the DNA TGTGCCTGGAGTGTACAGGAGGGCTACACCTTC.